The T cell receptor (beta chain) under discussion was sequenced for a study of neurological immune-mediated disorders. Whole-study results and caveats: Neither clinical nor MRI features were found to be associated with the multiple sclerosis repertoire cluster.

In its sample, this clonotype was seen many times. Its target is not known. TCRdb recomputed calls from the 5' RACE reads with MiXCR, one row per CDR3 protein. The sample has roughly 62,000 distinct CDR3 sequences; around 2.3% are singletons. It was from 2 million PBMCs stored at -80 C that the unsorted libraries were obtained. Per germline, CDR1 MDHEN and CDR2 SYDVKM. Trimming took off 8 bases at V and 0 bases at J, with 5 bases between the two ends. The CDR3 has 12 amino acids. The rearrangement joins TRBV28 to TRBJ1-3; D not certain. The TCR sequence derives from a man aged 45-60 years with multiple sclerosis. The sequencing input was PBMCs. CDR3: CASDDSGNTIYF. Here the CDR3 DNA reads TGTGCCAGCGACGACTCTGGAAACACCATATATTTT.